This record covers a single TCR beta chain. Its cognate antigen is unknown. Looked up from germline, CDR1 is LNHDA and CDR2 is SQIVND (reference sequence). This CDR3 is built from 15 residues. Trimming at V came to 5 bases and at J to 5 bases, leaving 8 bases not matched to a gene. Sequencing was performed with immunoSEQ multiplex PCR; in TCRdb, only in-frame clones are kept and a portion is missing. The table lists 200,000 or so clones, approximately 94% of them singletons. This specimen belongs to a study of T cell responses to AZD1222 COVID-19 vaccine. Study context: Second-dose timings of about 4 or about 12 weeks were pooled. General study points: When two AZD1222 doses had been given, Spike-specific TCR breadth and depth rose. At study baseline, merely a handful of AZD1222 recipients were seropositive. Researchers took repertoire samples only after the peak T cell response had come.

V usage is TRBV19 and J usage is TRBJ1-1, with 10 bases fitting TRBD1. The sample here was peripheral blood, taken on day 0 of AZD1222 vaccination. The TCR originated in an adult in good health. The CDR3 bases are TGTGCCAGTAGTCCCCGACAGGGGGCGTGGACTGAAGCTTTCTTT. Translated, it gives CASSPRQGAWTEAFF.